These 16 T cell receptor beta chains came from one sample sequenced in a study of blood T cell repertoires in COVID-19. Assay: immunoSEQ multiplex PCR; the TCRdb copy retains only in-frame clones and omits some. This sample yields about 400,000 clones, of which approximately 86% are seen a single time; about 7.1% belongs to the top ten. The sample taken for sequencing was peripheral blood. Source of these receptors: a woman aged 55-70 years with COVID-19, enrolled during active disease.

The V call is TRBV3-1 (or the pseudogene TRBV3-2), the J call TRBJ2-3; D is unclear. CDR1 and CDR2 (germline): LGHDT, YNNKEL (reference sequence). This CDR3 has 16 residues. Trimming took 3 bases from V and 2 from J, leaving 15 bases between them. The CDR3 spells CASSHSYSTITDTQYF. In DNA, the CDR3 is TGTGCCAGCAGCCATTCTTATAGTACTATCACAGATACGCAGTATTTT.

The rearrangement uses TRBV10-2 and TRBJ1-1; possible D gene TRBD1, 5 bases. The CDR3 covers 15 residues. V lost 7 bases and J 6 bases, leaving 21 bases between the germline ends. Germline-derived CDR1 and CDR2 are WSHSY and SAAADI. CDR3 loop: CASNPNGRGTPEAFF. CDR3 nucleotide sequence: TGCGCCAGCAATCCAAACGGACGGGGGACCCCTGAAGCTTTCTTT.

This sequence joins TRBV15 and TRBJ1-6; 7 nucleotides align to TRBD1. V lost 5 bases and J lost 14; bases outside the gene matches: 9. The germline gives CDR1 LNHNV, CDR2 YYDKDF (reference sequence). This CDR3 is 13 amino acids long. The CDR3 reads CATSSRDRGTLHF. The CDR3 nucleotides are TGTGCCACCAGCTCTCGGGACAGAGGAACCCTCCACTTT.

This chain uses TRBV10-1 with TRBJ2-1; 7 bases fit TRBD1. Trimming at V came to 6 bases and at J to 6 bases, leaving 5 bases not matched to a gene. The germline V gene encodes CDR1 WNHNN and CDR2 SYGVQD (reference sequence). The CDR3 runs 13 residues. Here the CDR3 reads CASSADRVNEQFF. In DNA form, the CDR3 reads TGCGCCAGCAGCGCTGACAGGGTCAATGAGCAGTTCTTC.

The rearrangement links TRBV7-9 to TRBJ1-4; unclear D gene. CDR1 and CDR2 from the germline V gene are SEHNR and FQNEAQ (reference sequence). Trimming took off 4 bases at V and 7 bases at J, with 10 bases between the two ends. The CDR3 is 13 amino acids. CDR3 nucleotide sequence: TGTGCCAGCAGCTCCTCGGGGTCTGAAAAACTGTTTTTT. Its translation: CASSSSGSEKLFF.

This chain links TRBV7-2 with TRBJ2-3; tentative D call: TRBD1 (5 bases). This CDR3 spans 15 amino acids. Trimming took off 1 base at V and 1 base at J, with 9 bases between the two ends. The germline V gene has CDR1 SGHTA and CDR2 FQGNSA. CDR3 protein: CASSLGAGRTDTQYF. The CDR3 DNA sequence: TGTGCCAGCAGCTTAGGCGCAGGGCGCACAGATACGCAGTATTTT.

The rearrangement uses TRBV7-3 and TRBJ2-3; D remains unclear. The CDR3 has 13 residues. Germline V gene data show CDR1 as SGHTA and CDR2 as FQGTGA. V dropped 3 bases and J dropped 4 bases, with 8 bases sitting between them. This chain's CDR3 is CASSFSPSDTQYF. CDR3 bases: TGTGCCAGCAGCTTCAGTCCCTCAGATACGCAGTATTTT.

The chain couples TRBV3-1 (or the pseudogene TRBV3-2) to TRBJ2-1, with D perhaps matching TRBD1 (6 bases). The germline V gene has CDR1 LGHDT and CDR2 YNNKEL (reference sequence). The CDR3 sequence is 16 residues long. With 0 bases removed from V and 4 bases from J, the gap between germline ends came to 13 bases. The chain's CDR3 is CASSQDARTVYNEQFF. The CDR3 DNA is TGTGCCAGCAGCCAAGACGCCCGGACAGTTTACAATGAGCAGTTCTTC.

The rearrangement uses TRBV11-3 and TRBJ2-7; D is possibly TRBD1 (6 bases). V was cut by 2 bases and J by 4 bases, with 15 bases left in between. The CDR3 sequence is 15 residues long. Germline CDR1 and CDR2: SGHNT and YENEEA. The CDR3: CASSLSGDMLYEQYF. Here the CDR3 DNA reads TGTGCCAGCAGCTTAAGTGGGGACATGCTATACGAGCAGTACTTC.

The genes are TRBV7-8 and TRBJ2-1, with D possibly matching TRBD2 (6 bases). The germline V gene encodes CDR1 SGHVS and CDR2 FQNEAQ. V dropped 9 bases and J dropped 4 bases, with 16 bases sitting between them. CDR3 length equals 14 residues. The CDR3 DNA reads as TGTGCCAGTGGCGCGTGGGGGGATTACAATGAGCAGTTCTTC. It codes for CASGAWGDYNEQFF.

This chain joins TRBV4-1 and TRBJ2-5; 14 bases align to TRBD2. V lost 3 bases and J lost 1; bases outside the gene matches: 7. The CDR3 consists of 18 residues. Germline CDR1 and CDR2: MGHRA and YSYEKL. This chain's CDR3 is CASSQTGLAGATQETQYF. In nucleotides, the CDR3 is TGCGCCAGCAGCCAGACGGGACTAGCGGGGGCCACCCAAGAGACCCAGTACTTC.

The chain carries TRBV12-3 or TRBV12-4 and TRBJ1-2, with D possibly TRBD1 on 5 matching bases. The CDR3 runs to 13 residues. Trimming left V 3 bases short and J 2 bases short, with 7 bases between. The CDR3: CASSFWGNYGYTF. CDR3 in DNA: TGTGCCAGCAGTTTTTGGGGCAACTATGGCTACACCTTC.

The chain has TRBV19 and TRBJ2-3; possible D gene TRBD1, 5 bases. The germline V and J ends were trimmed by 6 bases and 1 base, with 11 bases remaining between them. The germline CDR1 and CDR2 sequences are LNHDA and SQIVND (reference sequence). The CDR3 covers 14 residues. In DNA, the CDR3 is TGTGCCAGTAGAATTCAGGGCGGCACAGATACGCAGTATTTT. This codes for CASRIQGGTDTQYF.

This clone appeared a single time. The gene calls are TRBV7-2 and TRBJ2-5, with TRBD2 identical over 9 bases. The CDR3 runs 16 residues. After removal of 5 bases from V and 1 base from J, the junction contained 8 bases not matched to a gene. Germline CDR1 SGHTA, CDR2 FQGNSA. As DNA, the CDR3 is TGTGCCAGCAGCCGGATGGGGCGGGGGGGCCAAGAGACCCAGTACTTC. This codes for CASSRMGRGGQETQYF.

The gene calls are TRBV4-1 and TRBJ1-5; tentative D call: TRBD1 (6 bases). The CDR3 is 16 residues long. The germline V gene has CDR1 MGHRA and CDR2 YSYEKL. V was shortened by 1 base and J by 4 bases, with 14 bases between the two germline ends. CDR3 sequence: CASSQVLQGWNQPQHF. DNA of the CDR3: TGCGCCAGCAGCCAAGTTTTACAGGGTTGGAATCAGCCCCAGCATTTT.

V and J are TRBV7-2 and TRBJ2-3; D perhaps matches TRBD2 (5 bases). CDR3 length: 14 residues. CDR1 and CDR2 (germline): SGHTA, FQGNSA. V was pared by 5 bases and J by 0 bases, with 9 bases between. CDR3 DNA: TGTGCCAGCAGCGCCTGGACTAGCACAGATACGCAGTATTTT. Protein sequence: CASSAWTSTDTQYF.